The clone carrying this T cell receptor beta chain was observed at least ten times. What it binds is not known. The data were obtained in a study of T cells in Graves' hyperthyroidism and ophthalmopathy. Overall study findings and caveats: Before onset, by a median of 6.5 months, the model predicted ophthalmopathy.

What was amplified from RNA transcripts were TCR beta CDR3 regions. Carried out on the TCR CDR3, a first-round RT-PCR used the HTBI primer set. TCRdb itself ran the multiplex PCR reads through MiXCR, one entry per CDR3 protein. The data show around 260,000 distinct CDR3 sequences, 25% to 30% seen once. The V and J ends lost 6 bases and 2 bases, in that order; junction bases with no gene match: 5. CDR3 size: 16 residues. The chain combines TRBV12-3 or TRBV12-4 with TRBJ2-5, with TRBD2 identical over 14 bases. Sequenced input: blood. The clonotype originates from a man aged 35 to 55 with Graves' hyperthyroidism that later progressed to Graves' ophthalmopathy. The CDR3 loop is CASRARLAGGQETQYF. In nucleotides, the CDR3 is TGTGCCAGCAGGGCCAGACTAGCGGGAGGGCAAGAGACCCAGTACTTC.